The 15 T cell receptor beta chains given below trace back to one sample, sequenced in a study of T cells in Graves' hyperthyroidism and ophthalmopathy. RNA transcripts gave rise to amplified TCR beta CDR3 regions. HTBI primers were used for first-round RT-PCR of the TCR CDR3. From the multiplex PCR reads, TCRdb called clonotypes with MiXCR, one entry per CDR3 protein. This sample has 550,000 to 600,000 distinct CDR3 sequences; 12% to 15% occur once, and the top ten carry around 7%. Sequenced input: blood. These receptors all come from a young woman with Graves' ophthalmopathy.

This clonotype was seen many times. The chain has TRBV12-5 and TRBJ2-3; possible D gene TRBD2, 5 bases. V was trimmed by 6 bases and J by 2 bases, leaving 15 bases between them. Germline V gene data show CDR1 as LGHNT and CDR2 as FRNRAP. CDR3 length: 15 residues. In DNA, the CDR3 is TGTGCTAGTGGCCCCCGAGGGCTAGCCACAGATACGCAGTATTTT. It is translated as CASGPRGLATDTQYF.

The rearrangement joins TRBV4-1 to TRBJ1-1; a possible D gene is TRBD1 (5 bases). CDR1 MGHRA and CDR2 YSYEKL come from the germline V gene. V lost 0 bases and J 0 bases, leaving 8 bases between the germline ends. The CDR3 is 15 amino acids. CDR3 protein: CASSQENRMNTEAFF. Written as DNA, the CDR3 is TGCGCCAGCAGCCAAGAAAACAGGATGAACACTGAAGCTTTCTTT.

The chain carries TRBV20-1 and TRBJ1-5; 12 positions agree with TRBD1. There are 14 residues in the CDR3. J was trimmed by 6 bases and V by 3 bases; bases with no gene match: 3. Germline loops: CDR1 DFQATT, CDR2 SNEGSKA (reference sequence). CDR3 sequence (DNA): TGCAGTGCTAGGGGGACAGGGGGCCCTCAGCCCCAGCATTTT. This translates into CSARGTGGPQPQHF.

This clonotype was seen many times. The chain couples TRBV7-3 to TRBJ1-1, with 7 bases matching TRBD1. The CDR3 extends over 13 amino acids. CDR1 is SGHTA, CDR2 FQGTGA, per germline. The ends lost 2 bases at V and 5 bases at J; junction bases unmatched: 2. CDR3 in amino acids: CASSLDRETEAFF. In nucleotides, the CDR3 is TGTGCCAGCAGCTTAGACAGGGAAACTGAAGCTTTCTTT.

The chain recombines TRBV5-4 with TRBJ2-3, with TRBD1 matching 7 bases. The CDR3 has 15 amino acids. Germline-derived CDR1 and CDR2 are SGHNT and YYREEE (reference sequence). V shed 4 bases, J shed 2 bases, and the junction held 7 bases outside the gene matches. The CDR3 region has the DNA TGTGCCAGCAGCGCTGGACAGGCCTTCACAGATACGCAGTATTTT. Protein: CASSAGQAFTDTQYF.

There are many counts of this clonotype. The J gene is TRBJ2-1, the V gene TRBV5-1; 13 nucleotides match TRBD2. CDR3 size: 16 residues. V was clipped by 3 bases and J by 6 bases; unmatched bases: 6. The germline V gene encodes CDR1 SGHRS and CDR2 YFSETQ. CDR3 residues: CASSSRLAGGGNEQFF. The CDR3 coding sequence is TGCGCCAGCAGCTCCCGACTAGCGGGAGGAGGCAATGAGCAGTTCTTC.

V and J are TRBV18 and TRBJ2-1; 9 bases align to TRBD1. CDR3 length: 16 amino acids. Germline CDR1 reads KGHSH; CDR2 reads LQKENI. The J segment lost 4 bases and the V segment lost 2 bases, leaving 6 bases of the junction unmatched. CDR3 amino acids: CASSPSGQGPYNEQFF. In DNA form, the CDR3 reads TGTGCCAGCTCACCATCGGGACAGGGCCCTTACAATGAGCAGTTCTTC.

This chain links TRBV18 with TRBJ1-3; 8 nucleotides agree with TRBD1. The junction had 9 bases not matched to a gene; V was cut back by 4 bases and J by 1 base. The germline gives CDR1 KGHSH, CDR2 LQKENI. CDR3 length: 17 amino acids. CDR3 amino acids: CASSRTDRDHSGNTIYF. CDR3 nucleotides: TGTGCCAGCTCACGAACGGACAGGGACCATTCTGGAAACACCATATATTTT.

The rearrangement links TRBV11-2 to TRBJ2-3; 13 positions match TRBD2. CDR3 length equals 21 residues. CDR1 is SGHAT and CDR2 is FQNNGV in the germline V gene. V shed 0 bases, J shed 1 base, and the junction held 13 bases outside the gene matches. The CDR3 sequence: CASSLDEGLAGWVVGTDTQYF. The DNA of the CDR3 is TGTGCCAGCAGCTTAGATGAGGGACTAGCGGGATGGGTGGTTGGCACAGATACGCAGTATTTT.

This clonotype was seen repeatedly, ten times or more. The chain combines TRBV2 with TRBJ2-3; 10 bases map to TRBD2. Germline V gene lookup returns CDR1 SNHLY and CDR2 FYNNEI. V shed 6 bases and J 1 base; nucleotides not matched to a gene: 1. This CDR3 is 14 amino acids long. The CDR3 region has the DNA TGTGCCAGCAGGAGCGGGGGGGGCACAGATACGCAGTATTTT. Translated: CASRSGGGTDTQYF.

Many counts were recorded for this clonotype. The CDR3 reads CASSSLVADTQYF. DNA for the CDR3: TGTGCCAGCAGTTCACTAGTAGCAGATACGCAGTATTTT. The chain has TRBV6-1 and TRBJ2-3, with D perhaps TRBD2 (5 bases). Trimming left V 5 bases short and J 4 bases short, with 10 bases between. From germline, CDR1 is MNHNS and CDR2 SASEGT. The CDR3 is made up of 13 amino acids.

This clonotype was found a few times. The V and J genes are TRBV19 and TRBJ1-2, with D maybe TRBD1 (5 bases). V lost 1 base and J 3 bases, leaving 15 bases between the germline ends. The CDR3 runs to 16 residues. Germline values: CDR1 LNHDA, CDR2 SQIVND (reference sequence). DNA for the CDR3: TGTGCCAGTAGTATAGGGTCGGAGGGGCAGGACTATGGCTACACCTTC. Protein: CASSIGSEGQDYGYTF.

This clonotype was recorded at least ten times. The chain joins TRBV12-3 or TRBV12-4 to TRBJ1-4; no firm D call. Trimming removed 3 bases at V and 8 bases at J, with 13 bases between. The CDR3 is made up of 14 amino acids. CDR3 protein: CASSLGDTSEKLFF. In DNA, the CDR3 is TGTGCCAGCAGTTTGGGAGACACCTCGGAAAAACTGTTTTTT.

This clonotype was counted ten times or more. This rearrangement joins TRBV7-9 to TRBJ2-1; tentative D call: TRBD1 (5 bases). Trimming removed 5 bases at V and 6 bases at J, with 14 bases between. This CDR3 is built from 14 residues. The germline CDR1 and CDR2 sequences are SEHNR and FQNEAQ (reference sequence). CDR3 protein: CASSLHTGSNEQFF. The CDR3 DNA sequence: TGTGCCAGCAGCCTGCATACAGGTTCCAATGAGCAGTTCTTC.

This clonotype occurred a few times. This chain uses TRBV4-1 with TRBJ2-7, with D maybe TRBD1 (6 bases). Deletions cut 4 bases from V and 0 bases from J, with 13 bases between. Germline CDR1 and CDR2: MGHRA and YSYEKL. This CDR3 spans 15 amino acids. CDR3 protein: CASSPRQDLSYEQYF. Here the CDR3 DNA reads TGCGCCAGCAGCCCAAGACAGGATCTCTCCTACGAGCAGTACTTC.